This passage covers 17 T cell receptor beta chains from one sample sequenced in a study of T cell clonotyping in hematopoietic cell transplantation. TCRdb keeps only in-frame clones here, not all; method: immunoSEQ multiplex PCR. The sample has around 7,000 clones; about 94% are singletons. This material consisted of peripheral blood mononuclear cells, taken 30 days after allogeneic stem cell transplant. The receptors originated from a male patient aged 55 to 69 who had an allogeneic stem cell transplant from an unrelated donor, so T cells may come from the graft donor. Some clones in this sample may be carry-over from other donors' samples.

The CDR3 nucleotides are TGTGCCAGCAGCCTGGGCGGGAGGAGTACCGGGGAGCTGTTTTTT. This codes for CASSLGGRSTGELFF. This sequence joins TRBV27 and TRBJ2-2; 8 bases are a match to TRBD2. This CDR3 is 15 amino acids long. In germline, CDR1 is MNHEY, CDR2 SMNVEV (reference sequence). The V and J ends lost 6 bases and 5 bases, in that order; junction bases with no gene match: 8.

This clone was recorded once. V usage is TRBV30 and J usage is TRBJ2-7; D is uncertain. With 3 bases removed from V and 1 base from J, the gap between germline ends came to 4 bases. Germline V lookup: CDR1 GTSNPN, CDR2 SVGIG (reference sequence). CDR3 length: 11 residues. This CDR3 is CAWSLSYEQYF. CDR3 DNA sequence: TGTGCCTGGAGCCTTTCCTACGAGCAGTACTTC.

The chain joins TRBV28 to TRBJ1-5; a weak D match, TRBD1 (5 bases). V was shortened by 3 bases and J by 0 bases, with 9 bases between the two germline ends. This CDR3 contains 15 residues. Per the germline V gene, CDR1 is MDHEN and CDR2 is SYDVKM. The CDR3 loop reads CASSFRTNSNQPQHF. The CDR3 nucleotides read TGTGCCAGCAGTTTCCGGACAAATAGCAATCAGCCCCAGCATTTT.

Written as DNA, the CDR3 is TGTGCCAGCAGCCCTCACACTAGCGGGAGACTCAATGAGCAGTTCTTC. This gives the protein CASSPHTSGRLNEQFF. The chain uses TRBV4-2 and TRBJ2-1; TRBD2 agrees at 11 bases. Germline V gene sequence: CDR1 LGHNA, CDR2 YNFKEQ. The CDR3 has 16 residues. The trim removed 4 bases at V and 6 bases at J, leaving 8 bases unmatched.

This rearrangement joins TRBV2 to TRBJ2-1; 10 bases are a match to TRBD2. V shed 4 bases, J shed 4 bases, and the junction held 10 bases outside the gene matches. Per germline, CDR1 SNHLY and CDR2 FYNNEI. The CDR3 has 17 amino acids. Here the CDR3 DNA reads TGTGCCAGCAGTGGTGGCGTCGGGACTAGCGAATACAATGAGCAGTTCTTC. This sequence encodes CASSGGVGTSEYNEQFF.

The chain links TRBV5-6 to TRBJ2-7; D remains unclear. CDR3 length: 13 residues. CDR1 SGHDT and CDR2 YYEEEE come from the germline V gene. V was pared by 1 base and J by 1 base, with 6 bases between. The CDR3 DNA follows: TGTGCCAGCAGCTTGACCGAATCCTACGAGCAGTACTTC. This gives the protein CASSLTESYEQYF. The full variable domain, in which reference TRBV5-6 and TRBJ2-7 provide the parts outside the CDR3, is DAGVTQSPTHLIKTRGQQVTLRCSPKSGHDTVSWYQQALGQGPQFIFQYYEEEERQRGNFPDRFSGHQFPNYSSELNVNALLLGDSALYLCASSLTESYEQYFGPGTRLTVT.

The chain carries TRBV9 and TRBJ1-2; tentative D call: TRBD1 (5 bases). CDR1 SGDLS and CDR2 YYNGEE come from the germline V gene. The CDR3 extends over 16 amino acids. Trimming pared 4 bases from V and 4 bases from J, leaving 20 bases between. The CDR3 DNA follows: TGTGCCAGCAGCCCCAAGGCAGGGTCGCTTGGCTATGGCTACACCTTC. This codes for CASSPKAGSLGYGYTF.

The chain is built from TRBV19 and TRBJ1-5; no clear D. The germline V and J ends were trimmed by 4 bases and 0 bases, with 13 bases remaining between them. This CDR3 spans 16 amino acids. CDR1 is LNHDA, CDR2 SQIVND, per germline (reference sequence). CDR3 DNA: TGTGCCAGTAGTACGGGTGGCGGTTATAGCAATCAGCCCCAGCATTTT. It encodes CASSTGGGYSNQPQHF.

V gene TRBV27 combines with J gene TRBJ2-1; 11 bases match TRBD2. Germline loops: CDR1 MNHEY, CDR2 SMNVEV (reference sequence). The length of the CDR3 is 16 residues. Unmatched junction bases numbered 3, after V lost 5 bases and J lost 0 bases. The CDR3 DNA reads as TGTGCCAGCAGTCGAACTAGCGGGAGCTCCTACAATGAGCAGTTCTTC. The encoded protein is CASSRTSGSSYNEQFF.

This CDR3 is CASSLPGTSGGEQFF. Here the CDR3 DNA reads TGTGCCAGCAGCCTCCCCGGGACTTCAGGGGGTGAGCAGTTCTTC. The V gene is TRBV13, the J gene TRBJ2-1; weak D call: TRBD1 (7 bases). This CDR3 comprises 15 residues. V lost 5 bases to trimming and J lost 9 bases, with 20 bases between them. CDR1 and CDR2 (germline): PRHDT, FYEKMQ (reference sequence).

The chain is built from TRBV29-1 and TRBJ2-1; D remains ambiguous. The V gene's germline CDR1 is SQVTM and CDR2 ANQGSEA. The CDR3 covers 15 residues. V was pared by 4 bases and J by 0 bases, with 13 bases between. The CDR3: CSVGRRHSSYNEQFF. In DNA form, the CDR3 reads TGCAGCGTTGGGAGACGCCATAGCTCCTACAATGAGCAGTTCTTC.

The DNA for the CDR3 is TGCAGCGTTCGTCCGGGACTAGCCGTCGCCGAGCAGTTCTTC. Its protein is CSVRPGLAVAEQFF. The V call is TRBV29-1, the J call TRBJ2-1, with TRBD2 matching 9 bases. V was clipped by 5 bases and J by 10 bases; unmatched bases: 12. Germline-derived CDR1 and CDR2 are SQVTM and ANQGSEA. The CDR3 sequence is 14 residues long.

This clone was picked up one time. The chain recombines TRBV9 with TRBJ2-7; the D is unclear. CDR1 and CDR2 (germline): SGDLS, YYNGEE. The CDR3 extends over 13 amino acids. V lost 0 bases to trimming and J lost 2 bases, with 6 bases between them. This chain's CDR3 is CASSVESTYEQYF. CDR3 DNA sequence: TGTGCCAGCAGCGTAGAATCTACCTACGAGCAGTACTTC.

The chain has TRBV10-3 and TRBJ2-1; possible D gene TRBD2, 6 bases. V was trimmed by 3 bases and J by 5 bases, leaving 17 bases between them. Per germline, CDR1 ENHRY and CDR2 SYGVKD. The CDR3 sequence is 16 residues long. The CDR3: CAISDSPDYSNNEQFF. In nucleotides, the CDR3 is TGTGCCATCAGTGATTCCCCGGACTACTCGAACAATGAGCAGTTCTTC.

The CDR3, as DNA: TGTGCCAGCTCAACACAGGGCTACGAGCAGTACTTC. Amino acids: CASSTQGYEQYF. The chain uses TRBV18 and TRBJ2-7; D might be TRBD1 (6 bases). The CDR3 contains 12 residues. Trimming stripped 5 bases from V and 3 bases from J, with 8 bases between. The V gene's germline CDR1 is KGHSH and CDR2 LQKENI. Looking up the rest from reference TRBV18 and TRBJ2-7 gives the full variable domain: NAGVMQNPRHLVRRRGQEARLRCSPMKGHSHVYWYRQLPEEGLKFMVYLQKENIIDESGMPKERFSAEFPKEGPSILRIQQVVRGDSAAYFCASSTQGYEQYFGPGTRLTVT.

The gene calls are TRBV7-6 and TRBJ2-7; D is uncertain. V dropped 2 bases and J dropped 2 bases, with 10 bases sitting between them. Germline lookup yields CDR1 SGHVS and CDR2 FNYEAQ. CDR3 length: 14 residues. The CDR3 DNA is TGTGCCAGCAGCTTATTCGGTTTGACCTACGAGCAGTACTTC. Translating it yields CASSLFGLTYEQYF. Combining the CDR3 with reference TRBV7-6 and TRBJ2-7 gives the whole variable domain GAGVSQSPRYKVTKRGQDVALRCDPISGHVSLYWYRQALGQGPEFLTYFNYEAQQDKSGLPNDRFSAERPEGSISTLTIQRTEQRDSAMYRCASSLFGLTYEQYFGPGTRLTVT.

The gene calls are TRBV6-1 and TRBJ1-5, with 11 nucleotides matching TRBD1. The ends lost 6 bases at V and 7 bases at J; junction bases unmatched: 8. Germline V gene lookup returns CDR1 MNHNS and CDR2 SASEGT. The CDR3 loop spans 15 amino acids. For the CDR3, the DNA is TGTGCCAGCAGGTTGGACAGGGGGCGATCACAGCCCCAGCATTTT. Translated, it gives CASRLDRGRSQPQHF.